The rows below give T cell receptor beta chains drawn from one sample of a study of blood T cell repertoires in COVID-19. Repertoires were generated with immunoSEQ multiplex PCR, while TCRdb's copy carries only in-frame clones and drops some. The sample lists 120,000 to 150,000 clones; roughly 85% were seen once. The specimen was peripheral blood. These receptors all stem from a woman aged 55-69 years with COVID-19, enrolled during active disease. CDR3s include the opening cysteine and the closing phenylalanine or tryptophan. Rows give clone size only sometimes, using once, few, many, or a class for an expanded clone.

v_call,j_call,clone_size,cdr3_aa
TRBV6-2/TRBV6-3,TRBJ1-5,few,CASSYSFDRGYNQPQHF
TRBV5-1,TRBJ2-7,once,CASSLEGQDYEQYF
TRBV19,TRBJ2-2,once,CATDRAGELFF
TRBV19,TRBJ2-7,NA,CASRAGNSYEQYF
TRBV5-1,TRBJ2-7,NA,CASSLAASGASEQYF
TRBV18,TRBJ1-2,few,CASSTGTDYGYTF
TRBV6-1,TRBJ2-5,NA,CASSEQSGWQETQYF
TRBV19,TRBJ2-6,NA,CASSLESGANVLTF
TRBV19,TRBJ1-4,NA,CASSPPGSNEKLFF
TRBV19,TRBJ2-7,NA,CASSYSPGEQYF
TRBV7-5,TRBJ2-7,NA,CARSLEAEQYF
TRBV20-1,TRBJ2-5,NA,CSASSRETQYF
TRBV6-5,TRBJ2-5,NA,CASSTTGGEETQYF
TRBV27,TRBJ1-2,NA,CASSLSGGYGYTF
TRBV6-1,TRBJ1-4,once,CASGDLAPWRDRGGEKLFF
TRBV7-3,TRBJ1-2,NA,CASSLDGSGVYGYTF
TRBV15,TRBJ2-7,NA,CATSRDRQGPYEQYF
TRBV6-5,TRBJ2-7,NA,CASSYADNSPYEQYF
TRBV19,TRBJ1-3,NA,CASRKQGAPGNTIYF
TRBV29-1,TRBJ2-3,NA,CSGTSGGVTDTQYF
TRBV11-1,TRBJ2-1,NA,CASSPSWTGQFF
TRBV7-9,TRBJ2-5,NA,CASSFLAGTSGGETQYF
TRBV5-1,TRBJ2-1,NA,CASSLGLAGGREQFF
TRBV4-2,TRBJ2-3,once,CASSQEGAGPTDTQYF
TRBV21-1,TRBJ1-1,NA,CASTPWDRLNTEAFF
TRBV19,TRBJ2-1,NA,CASSTLLTGGGEQFF
TRBV9,TRBJ1-6,NA,CASGGRYNSPLHF